This paragraph reports one T cell receptor (beta chain). This entry is derived from a study of blood T cell repertoires in COVID-19. Study summary: PBMCs, B-cell-depleted T cells, or T cells were the source of the cDNA or gDNA that made up the material.

Libraries were prepared by immunoSEQ multiplex PCR; TCRdb keeps only in-frame clonotypes and omits some of them. The table lists 70,000 to 85,000 clones, more than 70% of them singletons. The CDR3 is 13 amino acids. V lost 1 base, J lost 4 bases, and 10 bases lay in between. Looked up from germline, CDR1 is GTSNPN and CDR2 is SVGIG (reference sequence). This sequence joins TRBV30 and TRBJ1-2, with D perhaps TRBD1 (5 bases). Sequencing was done on a sample of peripheral blood. The TCR comes from a man older than 75 with active or convalescent COVID-19. CDR3 sequence: CAWSATAFYGYTF. The CDR3, as DNA: TGTGCCTGGAGTGCGACAGCCTTCTATGGCTACACCTTC.